This is a list of T cell receptor beta chains from one sample in a study of regulatory T cells in long-lasting Graves disease. TCRdb fed the multiplex PCR reads into MiXCR, producing one record per CDR3 protein. The sample lists about 500,000 distinct CDR3 sequences, roughly 16% occurring once. These data also formed part of another study, on T cells in Graves' hyperthyroidism and ophthalmopathy.

Specimen: peripheral blood mononuclear cells (PBMCs), collected at new diagnosis, from a patient treated with antithyroid drugs. The receptors were sampled from a man in his forties with Graves disease. Both conserved end residues are part of each CDR3. D genes are given only for firm matches. Only some rows state a clone size, as once, few, many or a class for expanded clones.

V: TRBV12-3/TRBV12-4
J: TRBJ2-3
D: -
size: many
CDR3: CASTGLTSTDTQYF
DNA: TGTGCCAGCACTGGGTTGACAAGCACAGATACGCAGTATTTT

V: TRBV12-3/TRBV12-4
J: TRBJ2-7
D: TRBD1
size: many
CDR3: CASNGQGAFYEQYF
DNA: TGTGCCAGCAACGGACAGGGGGCATTCTACGAGCAGTACTTC

V: TRBV6-4
J: TRBJ2-7
D: -
size: -
CDR3: CASSDSFEREQYF
DNA: TGTGCCAGCAGTGACTCGTTCGAGCGGGAGCAGTACTTC

V: TRBV5-1
J: TRBJ2-2
D: -
size: -
CDR3: CASSLLQNTGELFF
DNA: TGCGCCAGCAGCTTGCTACAAAACACCGGGGAGCTGTTTTTT

V: TRBV28
J: TRBJ2-2
D: -
size: many
CDR3: CASSAGDLNTGELFF
DNA: TGTGCCAGCAGCGCCGGGGATCTTAACACCGGGGAGCTGTTTTTT

V: TRBV12-5
J: TRBJ1-2
D: -
size: -
CDR3: CASGLANRVGGYTF
DNA: TGTGCTAGTGGTTTGGCTAACAGGGTTGGAGGCTACACCTTC

V: TRBV5-4
J: TRBJ2-5
D: -
size: few
CDR3: CASSYAGSQETQYF
DNA: TGTGCCAGCAGCTACGCAGGGAGCCAAGAGACCCAGTACTTC

V: TRBV24-1
J: TRBJ2-5
D: TRBD2
size: -
CDR3: CATSDGTRAGETQYF
DNA: TGTGCCACCAGTGATGGGACTAGAGCAGGAGAGACCCAGTACTTC

V: TRBV19
J: TRBJ2-3
D: -
size: once
CDR3: CASSIGVQPTDTQYF
DNA: TGTGCCAGTAGTATAGGGGTCCAACCCACAGATACGCAGTATTTT

V: TRBV29-1
J: TRBJ2-1
D: -
size: -
CDR3: CSVEGAVGTNNEQFF
DNA: TGCAGCGTTGAAGGCGCAGTCGGGACCAACAATGAGCAGTTCTTC

V: TRBV28
J: TRBJ1-5
D: TRBD1
size: many
CDR3: CASGDRGNQPQHF
DNA: TGTGCCAGCGGGGACAGGGGGAATCAGCCCCAGCATTTT